This TCR beta chain was sequenced during a study of blood T cells in healthy people across ages. About the research overall: Per two T cells, template switching captured roughly one barcoded beta molecule. Study-level points and caveats: Unsorted PBMCs ruled out conclusive naive versus antigen-experienced comparison.

Of note for this clonotype: Its antigen is currently unknown.

The CDR3 runs to 16 residues. Between the trimmed V and J ends, which lost 5 bases and 7 bases, there was a span of 18 bases. From germline, CDR1 is SGHTA and CDR2 FQGNSA. Combining a sample-barcoded 5' primer with a J-beta primer mix, a second PCR ran for about 7 to 12 cycles. Through a template-switch adaptor with 12 random nucleotides, each cDNA molecule received a tag. MiXCR, applied by TCRdb to the 5' RACE reads, yields one record per CDR3 protein. Here the sample spans more than 800,000 distinct CDR3 sequences, under 35% being singletons. The TCR was taken from an elderly woman in good health. The chain has TRBV7-2 and TRBJ1-6; D unresolved. The sample taken for sequencing was blood. CDR3: CASSRGSSGGNSPLHF. For the CDR3, the DNA is TGTGCCAGCAGCAGAGGAAGTAGCGGAGGGAATTCACCCCTCCACTTT.